The clone carrying this TCR beta chain occurred once. The junction and the germline gene differ at one end; a read error may be behind it. This record comes from a study of T cells after yellow fever vaccination. It was through 5'RACE template switching that TCR cDNA was made, with a universal primer site and UMIs added. TCRdb passed the 5' RACE reads through MiXCR, listing each CDR3 protein once. The sample carries just under 600,000 distinct CDR3 sequences, 13% recorded once. The V gene's germline CDR1 is DFQATT and CDR2 SNEGSKA (reference sequence). The CDR3 runs 14 residues. This specimen was PBMCs, taken on the day of the yellow fever booster vaccination. The receptor comes from a young man who received the YFV17D yellow fever vaccine. The rearrangement joins TRBV20-1 to TRBJ2-2, with D perhaps matching TRBD2 (6 bases). CDR3 DNA sequence: TGCAGTGCTAGAGGGGTACAGGTCACCGGGGGGCTGTTTTTT. Translating it yields CSARGVQVTGGLFF.